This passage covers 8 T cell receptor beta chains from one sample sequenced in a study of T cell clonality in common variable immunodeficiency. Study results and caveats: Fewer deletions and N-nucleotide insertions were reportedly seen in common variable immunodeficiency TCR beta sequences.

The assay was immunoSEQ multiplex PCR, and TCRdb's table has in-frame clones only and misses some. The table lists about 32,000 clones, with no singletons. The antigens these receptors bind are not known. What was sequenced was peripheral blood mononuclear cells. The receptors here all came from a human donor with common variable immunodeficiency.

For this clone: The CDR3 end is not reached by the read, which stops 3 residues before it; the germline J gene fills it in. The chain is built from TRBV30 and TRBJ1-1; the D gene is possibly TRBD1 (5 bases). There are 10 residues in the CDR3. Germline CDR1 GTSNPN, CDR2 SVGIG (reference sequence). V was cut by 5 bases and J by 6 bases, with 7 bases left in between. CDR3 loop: CAWGGAEAFF. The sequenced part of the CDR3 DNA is TGTGCCTGGGGGGGGGCTGAA.

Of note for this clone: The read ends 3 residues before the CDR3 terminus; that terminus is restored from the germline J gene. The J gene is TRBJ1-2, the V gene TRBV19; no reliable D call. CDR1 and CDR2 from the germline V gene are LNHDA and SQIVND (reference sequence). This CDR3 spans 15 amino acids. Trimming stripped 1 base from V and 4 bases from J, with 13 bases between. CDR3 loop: CASSIGWQEPYGYTF. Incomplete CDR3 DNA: TGTGCCAGTAGTATAGGGTGGCAGGAGCCCTATGGC.

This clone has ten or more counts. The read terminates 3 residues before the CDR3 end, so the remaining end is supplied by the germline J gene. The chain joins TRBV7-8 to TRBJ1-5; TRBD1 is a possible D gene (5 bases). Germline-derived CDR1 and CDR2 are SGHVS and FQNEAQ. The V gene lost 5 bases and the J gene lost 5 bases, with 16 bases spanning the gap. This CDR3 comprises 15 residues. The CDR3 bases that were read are TGTGCCAGCAGCCGAGGGGTGAACAGCTATCAGCCC. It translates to CASSRGVNSYQP. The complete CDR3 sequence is CASSRGVNSYQPQHF.

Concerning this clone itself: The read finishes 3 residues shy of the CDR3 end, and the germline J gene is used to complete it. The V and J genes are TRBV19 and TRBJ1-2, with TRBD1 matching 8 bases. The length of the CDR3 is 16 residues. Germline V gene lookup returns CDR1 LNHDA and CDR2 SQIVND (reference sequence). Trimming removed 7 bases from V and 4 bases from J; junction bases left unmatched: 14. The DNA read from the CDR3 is TGTGCCAGTATCGACCTGAAAGGACAGGGCGTCTATGGC. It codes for CASIDLKGQGVYG. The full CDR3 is CASIDLKGQGVYGYTF. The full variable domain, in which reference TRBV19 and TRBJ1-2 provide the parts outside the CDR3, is DGGITQSPKYLFRKEGQNVTLSCEQNLNHDAMYWYRQDPGQGLRLIYYSQIVNDFQKGDIAEGYSVSREKKESFPLTVTSAQKNPTAFYLCASIDLKGQGVYGYTFGSGTRLTVV.

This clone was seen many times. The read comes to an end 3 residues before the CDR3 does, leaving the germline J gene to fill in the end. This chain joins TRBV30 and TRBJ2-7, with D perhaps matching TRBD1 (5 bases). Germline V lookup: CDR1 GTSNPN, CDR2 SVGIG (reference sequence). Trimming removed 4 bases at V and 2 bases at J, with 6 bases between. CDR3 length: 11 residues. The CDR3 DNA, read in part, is TGTGCCTGGACAGGGACCTACGAG. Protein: CAWTGTYE. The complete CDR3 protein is CAWTGTYEQYF.

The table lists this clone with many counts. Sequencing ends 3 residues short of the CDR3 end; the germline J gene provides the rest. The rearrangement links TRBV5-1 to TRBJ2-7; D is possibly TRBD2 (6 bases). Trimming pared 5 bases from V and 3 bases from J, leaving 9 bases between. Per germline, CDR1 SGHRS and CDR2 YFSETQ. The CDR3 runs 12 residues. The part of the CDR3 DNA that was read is TGCGCCAGCAGGGAGGGCAACTACGAG. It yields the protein CASREGNYE. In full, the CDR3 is CASREGNYEQYF.

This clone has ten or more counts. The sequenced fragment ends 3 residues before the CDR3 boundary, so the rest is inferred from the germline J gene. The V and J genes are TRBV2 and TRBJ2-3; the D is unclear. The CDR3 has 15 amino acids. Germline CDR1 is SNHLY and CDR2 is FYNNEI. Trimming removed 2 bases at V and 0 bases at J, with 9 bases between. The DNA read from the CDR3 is TGTGCCAGCAGTGAAAGGAGACAAAGCACAGATACG. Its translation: CASSERRQSTDT. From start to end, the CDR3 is CASSERRQSTDTQYF. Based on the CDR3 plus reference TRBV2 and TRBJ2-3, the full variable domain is EPEVTQTPSHQVTQMGQEVILRCVPISNHLYFYWYRQILGQKVEFLVSFYNNEISEKSEIFDDQFSVERPDGSNFTLKIRSTKLEDSAMYFCASSERRQSTDTQYFGPGTRLTVL.

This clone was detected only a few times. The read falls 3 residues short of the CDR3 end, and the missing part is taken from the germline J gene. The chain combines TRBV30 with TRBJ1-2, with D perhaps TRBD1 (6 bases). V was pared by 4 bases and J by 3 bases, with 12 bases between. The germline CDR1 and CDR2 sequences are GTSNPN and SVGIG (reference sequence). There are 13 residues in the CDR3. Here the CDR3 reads CAWTQRTDYGYTF. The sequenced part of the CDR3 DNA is TGTGCCTGGACCCAACGGACAGACTATGGC.